These 27 T cell receptor beta chains share one sample of origin, sequenced in a study of shared clonotypes between healthy human individuals. Terminally differentiated effector memory CD45RA+ cells were excluded from the naive CD8 cells, which were CD45RO-negative and positively selected for CCR7. Repertoires were generated with immunoSEQ multiplex PCR, while TCRdb's copy carries only in-frame clones and drops some. The sample records 1.5 million to 2.5 million clones, roughly 94% being singletons. The sequenced sample was naive CD8+ T cells sorted from blood. These receptors came from a man younger than 35 in good health.

V usage is TRBV7-8 and J usage is TRBJ2-3; D remains unclear. V was shortened by 1 base and J by 0 bases, with 8 bases between the two germline ends. Germline loops: CDR1 SGHVS, CDR2 FQNEAQ. The CDR3 loop spans 15 amino acids. CDR3 bases: TGTGCCAGCAGCTTAGGGATAACTAGCACAGATACGCAGTATTTT. Protein: CASSLGITSTDTQYF.

In DNA, the CDR3 is TGTGCCAGCAGCGCAACCGGACTAGCCATCTACAATGAGCAGTTCTTC. It yields the protein CASSATGLAIYNEQFF. The V gene is TRBV9, the J gene TRBJ2-1, with 8 bases matching TRBD2. Germline CDR1 is SGDLS and CDR2 is YYNGEE. The V segment lost 3 bases and the J segment 3 bases; nucleotides outside the gene matches: 8. This CDR3 has 16 residues.

This clone came up once. Other DNA sequences in this sample translate to the same CDR3. The chain recombines TRBV7-9 with TRBJ2-7, with D maybe TRBD2 (5 bases). V dropped 4 bases and J dropped 3 bases, with 13 bases sitting between them. The CDR3 has 14 amino acids. Germline loops: CDR1 SEHNR, CDR2 FQNEAQ (reference sequence). The CDR3 DNA reads as TGTGCCAGCAGCTATTCGGAAGGGAGCTACGAGCAGTACTTC. Translation: CASSYSEGSYEQYF.

The chain is built from TRBV19 and TRBJ2-7, with D possibly being TRBD1 (6 bases). The CDR3 is made up of 13 amino acids. Per the germline V gene, CDR1 is LNHDA and CDR2 is SQIVND (reference sequence). V was shortened by 5 bases and J by 6 bases, with 14 bases between the two germline ends. The CDR3 sequence is CASSPGQTGEQYF. The CDR3 DNA reads TGTGCCAGTAGTCCAGGACAGACGGGCGAGCAGTACTTC. Combining the CDR3 with reference TRBV19 and TRBJ2-7 gives the whole variable domain DGGITQSPKYLFRKEGQNVTLSCEQNLNHDAMYWYRQDPGQGLRLIYYSQIVNDFQKGDIAEGYSVSREKKESFPLTVTSAQKNPTAFYLCASSPGQTGEQYFGPGTRLTVT.

V and J are TRBV27 and TRBJ1-1, with D maybe TRBD1 (6 bases). Per the germline V gene, CDR1 is MNHEY and CDR2 is SMNVEV (reference sequence). The CDR3 is made up of 13 amino acids. V was shortened by 0 bases and J by 7 bases, with 9 bases between the two germline ends. The CDR3, as DNA: TGTGCCAGCAGTTTATCGAGGGGGATTGAAGCTTTCTTT. Protein sequence: CASSLSRGIEAFF.

This rearrangement joins TRBV12-5 to TRBJ2-3, with 7 bases that match TRBD2. Looked up from germline, CDR1 is LGHNT and CDR2 is FRNRAP. V dropped 3 bases and J dropped 0; count of bases not matched to a gene: 3. CDR3 size: 15 residues. The CDR3: CASGFRAGSTDTQYF. The CDR3 DNA reads TGTGCTAGTGGTTTCAGAGCGGGAAGCACAGATACGCAGTATTTT.

The chain recombines TRBV5-1 with TRBJ1-5; 7 bases map to TRBD1. This CDR3 comprises 13 residues. Germline assignment: CDR1 SGHRS and CDR2 YFSETQ. The trim removed 4 bases at V and 5 bases at J, leaving 3 bases unmatched. The CDR3 reads CASSPGTDQPQHF. In DNA form, the CDR3 reads TGCGCCAGCAGCCCGGGGACAGATCAGCCCCAGCATTTT.

Only one count was recorded for this clone. V and J are TRBV30 and TRBJ1-2; a weak D match, TRBD1 (5 bases). The V gene lost 0 bases and the J gene lost 8 bases, with 16 bases spanning the gap. CDR1 is GTSNPN and CDR2 is SVGIG in the germline V gene (reference sequence). This CDR3 contains 14 residues. In DNA, the CDR3 is TGTGCCTGGAGTGTACTAGGGGCAGAGGGAGGCTACACCTTC. Its translation is CAWSVLGAEGGYTF.

This clone is a singleton in its sample. The CDR3 DNA follows: TGTGCCAGCAGCTCTGGACAGGGCATGACCTACGAGCAGTACTTC. The encoded protein is CASSSGQGMTYEQYF. V gene TRBV9 combines with J gene TRBJ2-7; 8 bases line up with TRBD1. Trimming took 4 bases from V and 2 from J; bases not matched to a gene: 8. The germline gives CDR1 SGDLS, CDR2 YYNGEE. This CDR3 is 15 amino acids long.

The chain recombines TRBV7-6 with TRBJ1-6; tentative D call: TRBD1 (6 bases). The ends were cut back, 3 bases at V and 5 bases at J, with 8 bases in the middle. CDR1 and CDR2 (germline): SGHVS, FNYEAQ. This CDR3 has 14 residues. CDR3 protein: CASSLGQDNSPLHF. DNA for the CDR3: TGTGCCAGCAGCTTGGGACAAGATAATTCACCCCTCCACTTT.

The V gene is TRBV5-4, the J gene TRBJ2-6, with a possible D match to TRBD2 (5 bases). Germline values: CDR1 SGHNT, CDR2 YYREEE (reference sequence). Trimming pared 3 bases from V and 2 bases from J, leaving 12 bases between. This CDR3 is 16 amino acids long. In nucleotides, the CDR3 is TGTGCCAGCAGCTACTCCCCGGGAACTGGGGCCAACGTCCTGACTTTC. Its protein product is CASSYSPGTGANVLTF.

The CDR3: CASGSRKGQGLNTIYF. The DNA of the CDR3 is TGTGCTAGTGGTTCCCGGAAAGGACAGGGCCTAAACACCATATATTTT. The gene calls are TRBV12-5 and TRBJ1-3; 8 bases fit TRBD1. This CDR3 spans 16 amino acids. Germline V gene data show CDR1 as LGHNT and CDR2 as FRNRAP. V shed 4 bases, J shed 6 bases, and the junction held 11 bases outside the gene matches.

This chain connects TRBV29-1 to TRBJ1-2; D unclear. This CDR3 comprises 12 residues. V lost 1 base and J lost 6, with 9 bases in between. Germline V gene lookup returns CDR1 SQVTM and CDR2 ANQGSEA. The CDR3: CSVEGLPDGYTF. CDR3 coding DNA: TGCAGCGTTGAAGGGTTACCGGATGGCTACACCTTC.

This rearrangement joins TRBV5-8 to TRBJ2-7; 7 bases map to TRBD2. Germline trimming cut 9 bases from V and 0 bases from J; bases unmatched to any gene: 6. Germline V CDR1 and CDR2: SGHTS, YDEGEE. The CDR3 spans 13 residues. CDR3 residues: CATSLADSYEQYF. CDR3 nucleotide sequence: TGTGCCACCTCCCTAGCGGACTCCTACGAGCAGTACTTC.

On this clone itself: Other DNA variants within this sample encode the same CDR3. This chain connects TRBV6-6 to TRBJ2-7, with D tentatively TRBD2 (5 bases). Germline-derived CDR1 and CDR2 are MNHNY and SVGAGI (reference sequence). The CDR3 totals 12 residues. The V gene lost 2 bases and the J gene lost 3 bases, with 5 bases spanning the gap. This chain's CDR3 is CASSYRGYEQYF. CDR3 DNA sequence: TGTGCCAGCAGTTACCGGGGCTACGAGCAGTACTTC.

This rearrangement joins TRBV27 to TRBJ1-6; tentative D call: TRBD1 (5 bases). Trimming removed 0 bases at V and 7 bases at J, with 10 bases between. This CDR3 region has 15 residues. Germline lookup yields CDR1 MNHEY and CDR2 SMNVEV (reference sequence). CDR3 sequence reads: CASSLSAGGNSPLHF. The DNA for the CDR3 is TGTGCCAGCAGTTTATCCGCGGGGGGGAATTCACCCCTCCACTTT.

The chain is built from TRBV5-4 and TRBJ1-5, with D possibly TRBD1 on 5 matching bases. Trimming removed 0 bases from V and 8 bases from J, with 9 bases in between. Germline V lookup: CDR1 SGHNT, CDR2 YYREEE (reference sequence). The CDR3 extends over 13 amino acids. This CDR3 is CASSLGDREPQHF. Written as DNA, the CDR3 is TGTGCCAGCAGCTTGGGGGACCGAGAGCCCCAGCATTTT.

Notes on this clone: Other nucleotide sequences in the sample specify the same CDR3. This rearrangement joins TRBV7-9 to TRBJ2-7; the D gene is possibly TRBD1 (6 bases). Between the trimmed V and J ends, which lost 5 bases and 2 bases, there was a span of 10 bases. Germline CDR1 is SEHNR and CDR2 is FQNEAQ (reference sequence). The CDR3 length is 13 residues. The CDR3 region has the DNA TGTGCCAGCAGCCCCCGGACAGCCTACGAGCAGTACTTC. Encoded protein: CASSPRTAYEQYF. The entire variable domain, with the rest obtained from reference TRBV7-9 and TRBJ2-7, is as follows: DTGVSQNPRHKITKRGQNVTFRCDPISEHNRLYWYRQTLGQGPEFLTYFQNEAQLEKSRLLSDRFSAERPKGSFSTLEIQRTEQGDSAMYLCASSPRTAYEQYFGPGTRLTVT.

Of note for this clone: Other DNA sequences in the same sample also yield this CDR3. The chain combines TRBV7-9 with TRBJ2-7; D is undetermined. V was cut by 5 bases and J by 1 base, with 9 bases left in between. CDR1 SEHNR and CDR2 FQNEAQ come from the germline V gene (reference sequence). The CDR3 covers 13 residues. The CDR3 loop reads CASSARSSYEQYF. For the CDR3, the DNA is TGTGCCAGCAGCGCGAGATCATCCTACGAGCAGTACTTC.

This clone has just a few counts. The chain employs TRBV6-5 and TRBJ1-6; D is unclear. The CDR3 extends over 14 amino acids. From germline, CDR1 is MNHEY and CDR2 SVGAGI. V dropped 6 bases and J dropped 7 bases, with 13 bases sitting between them. CDR3 nucleotide sequence: TGTGCCAGCAGACAAAGAGACGGGAATTCACCCCTCCACTTT. This codes for CASRQRDGNSPLHF.

The rearrangement links TRBV5-8 to TRBJ2-1, with D unresolved. The CDR3 totals 15 residues. Germline CDR1 SGHTS, CDR2 YDEGEE. The ends were cut back, 1 base at V and 6 bases at J, with 14 bases in the middle. The CDR3 protein is CASSLIRISRNEQFF. CDR3 nucleotide sequence: TGTGCCAGCAGCTTGATCCGTATTAGCCGCAATGAGCAGTTCTTC.

The chain employs TRBV4-2 and TRBJ1-1; D gene uncertain. CDR1 and CDR2 from the germline V gene are LGHNA and YNFKEQ. The V end was cut by 0 bases, the J end by 6 bases, with 11 bases between. The CDR3 is 14 residues long. The CDR3: CASSQDKMGPEAFF. The DNA for the CDR3 is TGTGCCAGCAGCCAAGATAAGATGGGCCCTGAAGCTTTCTTT.

V usage is TRBV7-2 and J usage is TRBJ2-2, with D possibly TRBD2 on 6 matching bases. This CDR3 has 15 amino acids. V lost 4 bases, J lost 3 bases, and 12 bases lay in between. The germline V gene encodes CDR1 SGHTA and CDR2 FQGNSA. CDR3 protein: CASSSLGLHTGELFF. The CDR3 DNA sequence: TGTGCCAGCAGCTCCCTGGGACTCCACACCGGGGAGCTGTTTTTT. The full variable domain, with the rest looked up from reference TRBV7-2 and TRBJ2-2, is GAGVSQSPSNKVTEKGKDVELRCDPISGHTALYWYRQSLGQGLEFLIYFQGNSAPDKSGLPSDRFSAERTGGSVSTLTIQRTQQEDSAVYLCASSSLGLHTGELFFGEGSRLTVL.

With regard to this clone: Additional DNA sequences in this sample encode the identical CDR3. The CDR3 DNA sequence: TGTGCCAGCAGTTTACTGGGTGGCACTGAAGCTTTCTTT. Protein: CASSLLGGTEAFF. J is TRBJ1-1 and V is TRBV27; D not certain. The CDR3 length is 13 residues. Germline CDR1 and CDR2: MNHEY and SMNVEV (reference sequence). Trimming stripped 2 bases from V and 4 bases from J, with 8 bases between.

V and J are TRBV6-5 and TRBJ1-2, with 7 positions matching TRBD1. Germline V gene data show CDR1 as MNHEY and CDR2 as SVGAGI. The CDR3 covers 13 residues. The V segment lost 2 bases and the J segment 8 bases; nucleotides outside the gene matches: 5. CDR3 in DNA: TGTGCCAGCAGTTACCCCGACAGGGTCGGCTACACCTTC. Its translation: CASSYPDRVGYTF.

The chain uses TRBV9 and TRBJ1-5, with 7 nucleotides matching TRBD1. Trimming removed 3 bases from V and 5 bases from J; junction bases left unmatched: 5. The germline V gene has CDR1 SGDLS and CDR2 YYNGEE. The CDR3 runs to 14 residues. CDR3 sequence: CASSDGTVYQPQHF. The CDR3 coding sequence is TGTGCCAGCAGCGACGGGACAGTCTATCAGCCCCAGCATTTT.

On this clone: Other DNA sequences in this specimen translate into the identical CDR3. V is TRBV28 and J is TRBJ2-3; no reliable D call. CDR1 and CDR2 from the germline V gene are MDHEN and SYDVKM. The CDR3 consists of 13 residues. V was clipped by 3 bases and J by 0 bases, with 4 bases between them. CDR3 bases: TGTGCCAGCAGTTTTGCCAGCACAGATACGCAGTATTTT. Translation gives CASSFASTDTQYF.